These 13 T cell receptor beta chains were sequenced from one sample in a study of cytomegalovirus exposure and HLA in healthy donors. PCR involved 60 Vbeta and 13 Jbeta primers. Measured with immunoSEQ multiplex PCR; TCRdb has only the in-frame clones, and not every one. The sample holds 50,000 to 75,000 clones, about 80% seen once. Sequencing used PBMCs. These receptors were obtained from a woman aged 40 to 55 in good health and CMV-seronegative.

This chain uses TRBV7-2 with TRBJ2-5, with TRBD2 matching over 9 bases. The CDR3 spans 18 residues. Germline V gene lookup returns CDR1 SGHTA and CDR2 FQGNSA. The V segment lost 4 bases and the J segment 2 bases; nucleotides outside the gene matches: 14. The CDR3 loop reads CASSSQEWSSGDQETQYF. CDR3 coding DNA: TGTGCCAGCAGCTCTCAGGAGTGGTCTAGCGGGGATCAAGAGACCCAGTACTTC. Combining the CDR3 with reference TRBV7-2 and TRBJ2-5 gives the whole variable domain GAGVSQSPSNKVTEKGKDVELRCDPISGHTALYWYRQSLGQGLEFLIYFQGNSAPDKSGLPSDRFSAERTGGSVSTLTIQRTQQEDSAVYLCASSSQEWSSGDQETQYFGPGTRLLVL.

The chain links TRBV6-6 to TRBJ1-5, with D possibly matching TRBD1 (6 bases). The V gene's germline CDR1 is MNHNY and CDR2 SVGAGI (reference sequence). CDR3 length: 14 residues. V was pared by 7 bases and J by 2 bases, with 12 bases between. CDR3 nucleotide sequence: TGTGCCAGCAACGAGGGACACCGCAATCAGCCCCAGCATTTT. This translates into CASNEGHRNQPQHF.

This clone has just a few counts. V and J are TRBV27 and TRBJ1-3; no clear D gene. Between the trimmed V and J ends, which lost 3 bases and 2 bases, there was a span of 11 bases. The CDR3 runs to 15 residues. Germline V gene lookup returns CDR1 MNHEY and CDR2 SMNVEV (reference sequence). The DNA for the CDR3 is TGTGCCAGCAGTTTGGCCCATTCCGCTGGAAACACCATATATTTT. Translating gives CASSLAHSAGNTIYF.

This clone was counted only a few times. The gene calls are TRBV6-1 and TRBJ2-7, with 8 bases aligning to TRBD1. This CDR3 spans 15 amino acids. Per the germline V gene, CDR1 is MNHNS and CDR2 is SASEGT. V was pared by 4 bases and J by 3 bases, with 8 bases of the junction left unmatched. In nucleotides, the CDR3 is TGTGCCAGCAGTGTAACGCCGGGACAGGTCTACGAGCAGTACTTC. It translates to CASSVTPGQVYEQYF.

The table lists this clone with a count of one. The chain joins TRBV27 to TRBJ2-7, with 7 bases matching TRBD1. The CDR3 has 16 amino acids. Germline V gives CDR1 MNHEY, CDR2 SMNVEV (reference sequence). The V segment lost 6 bases and the J segment 1 base; nucleotides outside the gene matches: 12. The DNA of the CDR3 is TGTGCCAGCAGCCCGGGTTCTGGGACAGAGTCCTACGAGCAGTACTTC. Residues: CASSPGSGTESYEQYF.

The CDR3, as DNA: TGTGCCAGCAGTCCTAGCGGCACGAACACCGGGGAGCTGTTTTTT. Translated: CASSPSGTNTGELFF. The genes are TRBV28 and TRBJ2-2; 7 nucleotides match TRBD2. CDR1 is MDHEN, CDR2 SYDVKM, per germline. V trimming: 5 bases; J trimming: 0 bases; junction bases outside the gene matches: 3. This CDR3 is 15 amino acids long.

This clone turned up a few times. The V gene is TRBV7-3, the J gene TRBJ1-1; 7 bases are shared with TRBD1. Looked up from germline, CDR1 is SGHTA and CDR2 is FQGTGA. There are 14 residues in the CDR3. The junction had 7 bases not matched to a gene; V was cut back by 5 bases and J by 4 bases. The CDR3 DNA reads TGTGCCAGCAGCACCGACAGGGCCAGCACTGAAGCTTTCTTT. This encodes CASSTDRASTEAFF.

CDR3 nucleotides: TGTGCCAGCAGTTTAGCCCCGGGACTAGCGGGAGGGAGGTACAATGAGCAGTTCTTC. Amino acid sequence: CASSLAPGLAGGRYNEQFF. This chain links TRBV27 with TRBJ2-1, with 16 bases identical to TRBD2. This CDR3 region has 19 residues. Germline V gene data show CDR1 as MNHEY and CDR2 as SMNVEV (reference sequence). V shed 2 bases and J 4 bases; nucleotides not matched to a gene: 8.

The V call is TRBV5-1, the J call TRBJ2-1; 7 positions agree with TRBD2. In germline, CDR1 is SGHRS, CDR2 YFSETQ. The CDR3 totals 15 residues. With 0 bases clipped from V and 8 bases from J, the junction kept 8 bases outside the gene matches. DNA for the CDR3: TGCGCCAGCAGCTTGGCGGGGACTACGGGCGATGAGCAGTTCTTC. Translation gives CASSLAGTTGDEQFF.

V usage is TRBV6-5 and J usage is TRBJ2-7, with D possibly TRBD2 on 6 matching bases. The V end was cut by 2 bases, the J end by 1 base, with 12 bases between. The CDR3 extends over 15 amino acids. Germline V lookup: CDR1 MNHEY, CDR2 SVGAGI. The chain's CDR3 is CASSYGGTESYEQYF. The CDR3 region has the DNA TGTGCCAGCAGTTACGGGGGGACTGAATCCTACGAGCAGTACTTC.

The J gene is TRBJ2-1, the V gene TRBV4-3; possible D gene TRBD1, 6 bases. There are 17 residues in the CDR3. Per the germline V gene, CDR1 is LGHNA and CDR2 is YSLEER. Trimming pared 0 bases from V and 9 bases from J, leaving 21 bases between. CDR3 region: CASSQDLGGTLQGEQFF. DNA for the CDR3: TGCGCCAGCAGCCAAGATCTGGGTGGGACGCTACAGGGTGAGCAGTTCTTC.

As DNA, the CDR3 is TGTGCCAGCAGCCGTAGCGGGGCCTACGAGCAGTACTTC. It is translated as CASSRSGAYEQYF. The chain uses TRBV9 and TRBJ2-7; 8 positions match TRBD2. CDR1 and CDR2 from the germline V gene are SGDLS and YYNGEE. The V gene end was trimmed by 4 bases and the J gene end by 2 bases; junction bases not matched to a gene: 2. This CDR3 has 13 residues.

V and J are TRBV30 and TRBJ2-4; the D gene is possibly TRBD1 (5 bases). Between the trimmed V and J ends, which lost 1 base and 11 bases, there was a span of 18 bases. CDR1 is GTSNPN, CDR2 SVGIG, per germline (reference sequence). CDR3 size: 14 residues. CDR3 nucleotides: TGTGCCTGGAGTGCTACTGGGGCTCCAGGGCTTCAGTACTTC. It codes for CAWSATGAPGLQYF.